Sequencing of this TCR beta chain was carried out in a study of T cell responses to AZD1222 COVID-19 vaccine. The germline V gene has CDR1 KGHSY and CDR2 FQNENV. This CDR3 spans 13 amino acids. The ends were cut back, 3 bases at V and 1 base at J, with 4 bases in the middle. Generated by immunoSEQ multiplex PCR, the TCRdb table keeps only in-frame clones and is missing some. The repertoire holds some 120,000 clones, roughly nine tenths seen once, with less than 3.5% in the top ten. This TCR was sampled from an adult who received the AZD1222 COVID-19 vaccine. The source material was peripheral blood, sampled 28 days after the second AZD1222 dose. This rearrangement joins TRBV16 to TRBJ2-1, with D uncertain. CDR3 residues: CASSQQSYNEQFF. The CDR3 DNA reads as TGTGCCAGCAGCCAGCAGTCCTACAATGAGCAGTTCTTC.